This TCR beta chain was recorded in a study of naive and memory T cell subsets. Alpha and beta libraries were amplified separately from the second PCR onward. CD8 T cells were positively selected from what remained after CD4 positive selection. Four subsets defined by CD45RA and CD27 were sorted after CD3, CD4, CD8 and live/dead staining. Study conclusions and caveats: Especially in CD8 cells, naive repertoires contained a few larger clonotypes, possibly CD45RA-re-expressing memory cells. Over 95% of naive TCR sequences appeared only once, unlike memory subsets.

This clonotype was counted between two and nine times. Its antigen is unidentified. This CDR3 is built from 13 residues. The V end was cut by 3 bases, the J end by 3 bases, with 6 bases between. Germline CDR1 reads MNHEY; CDR2 reads SMNVEV (reference sequence). The beta constant-region primer was an equimolar mix of two oligonucleotides covering TRBC1 and TRBC2. Nested alpha and beta constant-region primers with the SP2 primer drove four PCR rounds on ligated cDNA. TCRdb fed the UMI-ligation and nested PCR reads into MiXCR, producing one record per CDR3 protein. The sample contains roughly 150,000 distinct CDR3 sequences, 15% to 25% of which appear only once.

This sequence was found in a human donor in good health. The specimen was naive CD8+ T cells from blood. The chain joins TRBV27 to TRBJ2-1; D is undetermined. The CDR3 sequence is CASSFGFYNEQFF. The DNA for the CDR3 is TGTGCCAGCAGTTTTGGGTTCTACAATGAGCAGTTCTTC.